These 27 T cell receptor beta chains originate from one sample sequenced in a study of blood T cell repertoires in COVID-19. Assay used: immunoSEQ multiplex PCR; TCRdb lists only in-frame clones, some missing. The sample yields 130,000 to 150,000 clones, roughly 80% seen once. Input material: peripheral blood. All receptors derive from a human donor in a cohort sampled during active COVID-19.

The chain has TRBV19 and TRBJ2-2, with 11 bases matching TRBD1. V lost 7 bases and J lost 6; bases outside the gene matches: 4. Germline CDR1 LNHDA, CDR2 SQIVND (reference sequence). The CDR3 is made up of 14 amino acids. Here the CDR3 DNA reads TGTGCCAGTACTCCGGGACAGGGGGCCGGGGAGCTGTTTTTT. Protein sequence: CASTPGQGAGELFF. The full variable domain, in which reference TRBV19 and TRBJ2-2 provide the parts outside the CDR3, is DGGITQSPKYLFRKEGQNVTLSCEQNLNHDAMYWYRQDPGQGLRLIYYSQIVNDFQKGDIAEGYSVSREKKESFPLTVTSAQKNPTAFYLCASTPGQGAGELFFGEGSRLTVL.

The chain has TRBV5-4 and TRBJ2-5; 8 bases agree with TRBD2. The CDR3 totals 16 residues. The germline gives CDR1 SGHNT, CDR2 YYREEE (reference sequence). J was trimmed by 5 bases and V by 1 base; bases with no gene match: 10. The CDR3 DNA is TGTGCCAGCAGCTTGATGGCTAGCGGGTCCGTGGAGACCCAGTACTTC. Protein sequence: CASSLMASGSVETQYF.

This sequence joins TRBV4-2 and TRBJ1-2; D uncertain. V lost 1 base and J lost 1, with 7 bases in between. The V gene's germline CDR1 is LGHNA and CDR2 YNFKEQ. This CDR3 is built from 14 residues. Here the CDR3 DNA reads TGTGCCAGCAGCCAAGGGGGAGGTAACTATGGCTACACCTTC. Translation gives CASSQGGGNYGYTF.

CDR3 sequence (DNA): TGTGCCAGCAGCCAAACAGTCCGGGGTAATGAGCAGTTCTTC. Translation gives CASSQTVRGNEQFF. The chain is built from TRBV7-2 and TRBJ2-1; D possibly corresponds to TRBD2 (5 bases). The CDR3 is made up of 14 amino acids. Deletions cut 5 bases from V and 7 bases from J, with 15 bases between. Germline V gene sequence: CDR1 SGHTA, CDR2 FQGNSA.

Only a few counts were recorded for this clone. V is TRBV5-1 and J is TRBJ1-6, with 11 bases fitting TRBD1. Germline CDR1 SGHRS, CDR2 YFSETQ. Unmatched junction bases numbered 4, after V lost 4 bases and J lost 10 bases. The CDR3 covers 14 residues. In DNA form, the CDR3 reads TGCGCCAGCAGCCCGGGACAGGGGGACTCACCCCTCCACTTT. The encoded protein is CASSPGQGDSPLHF. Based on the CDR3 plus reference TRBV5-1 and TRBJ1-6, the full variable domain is KAGVTQTPRYLIKTRGQQVTLSCSPISGHRSVSWYQQTPGQGLQFLFEYFSETQRNKGNFPGRFSGRQFSNSRSEMNVSTLELGDSALYLCASSPGQGDSPLHFGNGTRLTVT.

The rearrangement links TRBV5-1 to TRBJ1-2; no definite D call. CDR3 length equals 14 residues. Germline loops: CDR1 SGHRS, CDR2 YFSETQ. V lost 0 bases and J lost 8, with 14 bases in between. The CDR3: CASSLAIATVGYTF. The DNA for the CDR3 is TGCGCCAGCAGCTTGGCCATTGCTACGGTCGGCTACACCTTC.

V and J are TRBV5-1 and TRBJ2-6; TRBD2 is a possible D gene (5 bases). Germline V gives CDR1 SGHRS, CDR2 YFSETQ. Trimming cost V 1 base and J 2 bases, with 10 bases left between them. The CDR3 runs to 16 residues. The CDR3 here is CASSLSGSPGANVLTF. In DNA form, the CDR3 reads TGCGCCAGCAGCTTGTCGGGGTCGCCTGGGGCCAACGTCCTGACTTTC.

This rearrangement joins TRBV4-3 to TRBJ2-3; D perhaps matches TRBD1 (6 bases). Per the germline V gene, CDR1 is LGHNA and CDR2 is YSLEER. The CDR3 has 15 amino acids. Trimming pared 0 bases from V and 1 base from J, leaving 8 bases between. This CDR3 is CASSQEEGGTDTQYF. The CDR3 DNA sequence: TGCGCCAGCAGCCAAGAAGAGGGGGGCACAGATACGCAGTATTTT.

The DNA of the CDR3 is TGTGCCAGCAGGCTAACGAACACCGGGGAGCTGTTTTTT. As protein: CASRLTNTGELFF. This chain connects TRBV12-3 or TRBV12-4 to TRBJ2-2, with no clear D. V was pared by 6 bases and J by 0 bases, with 5 bases between. The CDR3 length is 13 residues.

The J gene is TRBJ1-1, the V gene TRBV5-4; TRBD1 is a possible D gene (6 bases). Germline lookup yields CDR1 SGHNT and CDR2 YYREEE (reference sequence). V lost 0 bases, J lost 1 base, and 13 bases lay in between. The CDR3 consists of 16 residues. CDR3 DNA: TGTGCCAGCAGCTTGGACAGGGCACGAAGGAACACTGAAGCTTTCTTT. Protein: CASSLDRARRNTEAFF.

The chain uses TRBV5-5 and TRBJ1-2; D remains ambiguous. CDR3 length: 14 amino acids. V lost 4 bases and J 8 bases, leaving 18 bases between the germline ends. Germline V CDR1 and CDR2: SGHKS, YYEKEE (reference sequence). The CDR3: CASSLIPVPGGYTF. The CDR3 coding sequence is TGTGCCAGCAGCCTAATACCGGTACCAGGCGGCTACACCTTC.

The CDR3 region has the DNA TGTGCCAGTAGTATTAACAGGAGGGCTTTAAGGGGCCAAGAGACCCAGTACTTC. This gives the protein CASSINRRALRGQETQYF. The rearrangement joins TRBV19 to TRBJ2-5, with a tentative D call TRBD2 (6 bases). Deletions cut 3 bases from V and 1 base from J, with 21 bases between. This CDR3 spans 18 amino acids. CDR1 LNHDA and CDR2 SQIVND come from the germline V gene (reference sequence).

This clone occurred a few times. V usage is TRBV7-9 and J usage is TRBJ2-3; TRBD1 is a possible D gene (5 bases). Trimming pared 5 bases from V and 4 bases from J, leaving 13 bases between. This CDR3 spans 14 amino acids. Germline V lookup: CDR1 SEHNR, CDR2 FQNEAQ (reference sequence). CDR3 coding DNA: TGTGCCAGCAGCGACAGAGCCTTCGCAGATACGCAGTATTTT. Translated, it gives CASSDRAFADTQYF.

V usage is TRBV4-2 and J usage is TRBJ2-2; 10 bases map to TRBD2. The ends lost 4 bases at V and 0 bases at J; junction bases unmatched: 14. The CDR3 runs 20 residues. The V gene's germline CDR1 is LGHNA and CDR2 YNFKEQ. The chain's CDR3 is CASSPRIAGGPVANTGELFF. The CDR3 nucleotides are TGTGCCAGCAGCCCACGGATAGCGGGGGGACCAGTCGCGAACACCGGGGAGCTGTTTTTT.

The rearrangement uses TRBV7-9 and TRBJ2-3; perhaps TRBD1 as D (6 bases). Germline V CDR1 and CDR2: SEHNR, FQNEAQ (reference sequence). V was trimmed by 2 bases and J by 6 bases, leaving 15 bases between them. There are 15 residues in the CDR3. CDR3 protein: CASSLWERGSDTQYF. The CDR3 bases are TGTGCCAGCAGCTTATGGGAGAGGGGGAGCGATACGCAGTATTTT.

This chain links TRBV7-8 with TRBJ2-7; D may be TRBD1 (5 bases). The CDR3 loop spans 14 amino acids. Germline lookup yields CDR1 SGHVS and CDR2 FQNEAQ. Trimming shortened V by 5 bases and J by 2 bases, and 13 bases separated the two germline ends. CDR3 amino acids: CASSRDSRPYEQYF. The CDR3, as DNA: TGTGCCAGCAGCCGAGACAGCCGTCCCTACGAGCAGTACTTC.

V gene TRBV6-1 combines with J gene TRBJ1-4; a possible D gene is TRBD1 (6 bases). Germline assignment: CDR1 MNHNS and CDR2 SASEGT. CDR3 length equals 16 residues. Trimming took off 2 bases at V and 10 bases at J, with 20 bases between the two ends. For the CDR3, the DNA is TGTGCCAGCAGTGAATTGCCGCTGGGGGGGGGCCTAAAACTGTTTTTT. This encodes CASSELPLGGGLKLFF.

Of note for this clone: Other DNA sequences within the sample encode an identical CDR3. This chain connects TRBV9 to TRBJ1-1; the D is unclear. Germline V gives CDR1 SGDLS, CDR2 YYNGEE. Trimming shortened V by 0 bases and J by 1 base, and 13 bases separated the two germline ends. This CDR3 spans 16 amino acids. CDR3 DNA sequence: TGTGCCAGCAGCGTAGGAGGAGGGCAGCGGAACACTGAAGCTTTCTTT. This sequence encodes CASSVGGGQRNTEAFF. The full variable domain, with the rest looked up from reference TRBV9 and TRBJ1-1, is DSGVTQTPKHLITATGQRVTLRCSPRSGDLSVYWYQQSLDQGLQFLIQYYNGEERAKGNILERFSAQQFPDLHSELNLSSLELGDSALYFCASSVGGGQRNTEAFFGQGTRLTVV.

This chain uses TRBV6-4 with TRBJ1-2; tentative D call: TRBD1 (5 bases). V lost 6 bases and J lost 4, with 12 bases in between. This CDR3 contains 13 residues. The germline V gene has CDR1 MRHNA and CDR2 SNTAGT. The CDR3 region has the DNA TGTGCCAGCAGAAGGGACTCGACCTATGGCTACACCTTC. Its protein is CASRRDSTYGYTF.

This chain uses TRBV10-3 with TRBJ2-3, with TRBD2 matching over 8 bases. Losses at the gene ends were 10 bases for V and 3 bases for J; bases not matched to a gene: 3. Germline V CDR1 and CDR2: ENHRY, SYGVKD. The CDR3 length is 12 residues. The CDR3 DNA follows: TGTGCCACGCGGGGGGAAACAGATACGCAGTATTTT. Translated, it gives CATRGETDTQYF.

The CDR3 sequence: CARQGARTNEKLFF. CDR3 nucleotide sequence: TGCGCCAGACAGGGGGCGCGAACAAATGAAAAACTGTTTTTT. The chain carries TRBV23-1 and TRBJ1-4, with 9 bases identical to TRBD1. TRBV23-1 is identified as an open reading frame with a role that is uncertain. The CDR3 has 14 amino acids. V lost 9 bases, J lost 5 bases, and 7 bases stayed unmatched.

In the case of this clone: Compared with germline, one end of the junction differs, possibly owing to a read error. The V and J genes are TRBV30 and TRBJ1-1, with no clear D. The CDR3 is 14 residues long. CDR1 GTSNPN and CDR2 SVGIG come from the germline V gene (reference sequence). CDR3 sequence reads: CAWCLTQVNIEAFF. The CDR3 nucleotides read TGTGCCTGGTGCTTAACCCAGGTGAACATTGAAGCTTTCTTT.

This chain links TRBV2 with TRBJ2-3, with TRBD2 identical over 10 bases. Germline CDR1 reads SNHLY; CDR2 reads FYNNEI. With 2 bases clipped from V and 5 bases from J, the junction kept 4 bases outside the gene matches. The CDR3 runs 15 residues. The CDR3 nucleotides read TGTGCCAGCAGTGAAAGGGCTAGCGGGGGAGATACGCAGTATTTT. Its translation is CASSERASGGDTQYF.

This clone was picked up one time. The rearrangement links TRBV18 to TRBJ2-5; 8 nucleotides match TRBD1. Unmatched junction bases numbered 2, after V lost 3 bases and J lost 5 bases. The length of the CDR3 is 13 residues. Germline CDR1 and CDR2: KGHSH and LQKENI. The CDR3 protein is CASSPTGVETQYF. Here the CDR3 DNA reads TGTGCCAGCTCACCGACAGGGGTCGAGACCCAGTACTTC.

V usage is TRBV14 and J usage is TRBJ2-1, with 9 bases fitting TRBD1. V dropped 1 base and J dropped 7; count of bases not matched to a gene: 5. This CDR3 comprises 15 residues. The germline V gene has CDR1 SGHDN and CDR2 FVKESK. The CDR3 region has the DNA TGTGCCAGCAGCCAAGGGACAGGGGTGAGGAATGAGCAGTTCTTC. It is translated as CASSQGTGVRNEQFF.

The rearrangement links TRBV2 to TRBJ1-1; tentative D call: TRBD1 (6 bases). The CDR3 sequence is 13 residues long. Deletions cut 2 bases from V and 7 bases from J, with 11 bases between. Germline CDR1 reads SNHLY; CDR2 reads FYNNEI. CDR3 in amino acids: CASSEYRVNEAFF. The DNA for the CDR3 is TGTGCCAGCAGTGAATACAGGGTAAATGAAGCTTTCTTT.

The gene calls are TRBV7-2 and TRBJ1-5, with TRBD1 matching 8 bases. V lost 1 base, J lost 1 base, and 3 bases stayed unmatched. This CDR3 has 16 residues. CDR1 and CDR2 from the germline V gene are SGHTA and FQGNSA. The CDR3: CASSLGQGSSNQPQHF. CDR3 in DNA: TGTGCCAGCAGCTTAGGACAGGGGTCAAGCAATCAGCCCCAGCATTTT.